These 22 T cell receptor beta chains were all obtained from the same sample, sequenced in a study of CD8 T cells in Susac syndrome. Random hexamers were used to reverse transcribe about 0.5 to 1 ug of RNA. TCRdb re-derived calls from the immunoSEQ multiplex PCR reads in MiXCR, one entry per CDR3 protein. The table has about 130,000 distinct CDR3 sequences, more than 90% seen once. Sequencing was carried out using CD4+ T cells from PBMCs. The receptors here all came from a human donor in good health.

In DNA form, the CDR3 reads TGTGCCAGCAGTCCCGGCCAGTTCCAAGCTTTCTTT. Amino acid sequence: CASSPGQFQAFF. V usage is TRBV28 and J usage is TRBJ1-1; no definite D call. This CDR3 region has 12 residues. Germline CDR1 and CDR2: MDHEN and SYDVKM. V was shortened by 5 bases and J by 9 bases, with 13 bases between the two germline ends.

The chain is built from TRBV6-1 and TRBJ2-2; D possibly corresponds to TRBD2 (5 bases). V was clipped by 6 bases and J by 5 bases, with 13 bases between them. CDR3 size: 14 residues. Germline CDR1 MNHNS, CDR2 SASEGT. CDR3 bases: TGTGCCAGCAGGACCCGGGGATCTACCGGGGAGCTGTTTTTT. It specifies CASRTRGSTGELFF.

The chain uses TRBV29-1 and TRBJ1-4; D not certain. Germline CDR1 is SQVTM and CDR2 is ANQGSEA. The CDR3 has 13 residues. V was shortened by 5 bases and J by 4 bases, with 11 bases between the two germline ends. CDR3 in amino acids: CSVSPGHNEKLFF. In DNA form, the CDR3 reads TGCAGCGTTTCCCCCGGGCATAATGAAAAACTGTTTTTT. Based on the CDR3 plus reference TRBV29-1 and TRBJ1-4, the full variable domain is SAVISQKPSRDICQRGTSLTIQCQVDSQVTMMFWYRQQPGQSLTLIATANQGSEATYESGFVIDKFPISRPNLTFSTLTVSNMSPEDSSIYLCSVSPGHNEKLFFGSGTQLSVL.

The CDR3 reads CASSSRAGFDYNEQFF. CDR3 bases: TGCGCCAGCAGCTCCCGGGCAGGGTTTGACTACAATGAGCAGTTCTTC. V is TRBV5-1 and J is TRBJ2-1; D is perhaps TRBD1 (5 bases). Germline lookup yields CDR1 SGHRS and CDR2 YFSETQ. The length of the CDR3 is 16 residues. Trimming pared 3 bases from V and 3 bases from J, leaving 16 bases between. The full variable domain, in which reference TRBV5-1 and TRBJ2-1 provide the parts outside the CDR3, is KAGVTQTPRYLIKTRGQQVTLSCSPISGHRSVSWYQQTPGQGLQFLFEYFSETQRNKGNFPGRFSGRQFSNSRSEMNVSTLELGDSALYLCASSSRAGFDYNEQFFGPGTRLTVL.

The gene calls are TRBV2 and TRBJ2-3, with no clear D. V was clipped by 4 bases and J by 5 bases, with 7 bases between them. The CDR3 covers 12 residues. The V gene's germline CDR1 is SNHLY and CDR2 FYNNEI. As DNA, the CDR3 is TGTGCCAGCAGTGCCGCTAAAGATACGCAGTATTTT. It encodes CASSAAKDTQYF.

The V and J genes are TRBV28 and TRBJ1-5; D call uncertain. Trimming stripped 6 bases from V and 11 bases from J, with 11 bases between. CDR3 length equals 11 residues. CDR1 and CDR2 (germline): MDHEN, SYDVKM. In DNA, the CDR3 is TGTGCCAGCAGGGGGTTACGGGCCCAGCATTTT. Encoded protein: CASRGLRAQHF.

The chain couples TRBV9 to TRBJ2-5; no clear D. Germline loops: CDR1 SGDLS, CDR2 YYNGEE. The V gene lost 0 bases and the J gene lost 5 bases, with 17 bases spanning the gap. The CDR3 spans 16 residues. The CDR3 loop reads CASSVDPLRAAETQYF. The CDR3 DNA follows: TGTGCCAGCAGCGTAGACCCCCTACGGGCAGCGGAGACCCAGTACTTC. The full variable domain, rest sourced from reference TRBV9 and TRBJ2-5, is DSGVTQTPKHLITATGQRVTLRCSPRSGDLSVYWYQQSLDQGLQFLIQYYNGEERAKGNILERFSAQQFPDLHSELNLSSLELGDSALYFCASSVDPLRAAETQYFGPGTRLLVL.

The V and J genes are TRBV5-1 and TRBJ2-1, with TRBD1 matching over 10 bases. The germline V gene encodes CDR1 SGHRS and CDR2 YFSETQ. V was clipped by 0 bases and J by 10 bases; unmatched bases: 4. The CDR3 has 14 residues. CDR3 in amino acids: CASSLGGTGEEQFF. The DNA of the CDR3 is TGCGCCAGCAGCTTGGGAGGGACAGGGGAAGAGCAGTTCTTC. The full variable domain, with the rest looked up from reference TRBV5-1 and TRBJ2-1, is KAGVTQTPRYLIKTRGQQVTLSCSPISGHRSVSWYQQTPGQGLQFLFEYFSETQRNKGNFPGRFSGRQFSNSRSEMNVSTLELGDSALYLCASSLGGTGEEQFFGPGTRLTVL.

CDR3 sequence (DNA): TGCAGCGTTGAAGATTCCTCCTACGAGCAGTACTTC. It encodes CSVEDSSYEQYF. The V and J genes are TRBV29-1 and TRBJ2-7; no clear D gene. Trimming pared 0 bases from V and 0 bases from J, leaving 3 bases between. Looked up from germline, CDR1 is SQVTM and CDR2 is ANQGSEA. The CDR3 contains 12 residues.

The rearrangement links TRBV13 to TRBJ2-7, with TRBD1 matching over 7 bases. Per the germline V gene, CDR1 is PRHDT and CDR2 is FYEKMQ (reference sequence). The CDR3 loop spans 15 amino acids. The ends lost 5 bases at V and 2 bases at J; junction bases unmatched: 9. CDR3 DNA: TGTGCCAGCAGCCCCCGACAGGGCCCGCCCTACGAGCAGTACTTC. Its protein is CASSPRQGPPYEQYF.

The J gene is TRBJ2-7, the V gene TRBV3-1, with 7 bases fitting TRBD2. This CDR3 comprises 16 residues. Trimming removed 0 bases from V and 0 bases from J; junction bases left unmatched: 5. Looked up from germline, CDR1 is LGHDT and CDR2 is YNNKEL (reference sequence). The CDR3 protein is CASSQEGTTSSYEQYF. The CDR3 DNA reads as TGTGCCAGCAGCCAAGAGGGGACTACGAGCTCCTACGAGCAGTACTTC.

This clonotype turned up a few times. The genes are TRBV18 and TRBJ2-1; D is unresolved. CDR3 length: 12 amino acids. Trimming shortened V by 2 bases and J by 7 bases, and 6 bases separated the two germline ends. Germline V gene sequence: CDR1 KGHSH, CDR2 LQKENI. The CDR3 DNA sequence: TGTGCCAGCTCACCAGGGCTTAATGAGCAGTTCTTC. The encoded protein is CASSPGLNEQFF.

The rearrangement joins TRBV9 to TRBJ2-6, with D hard to call. This CDR3 comprises 14 residues. Germline lookup yields CDR1 SGDLS and CDR2 YYNGEE. Trimming took 0 bases from V and 4 from J, leaving 5 bases between them. CDR3 protein: CASSVAFGANVLTF. The CDR3 DNA sequence: TGTGCCAGCAGCGTAGCTTTCGGGGCCAACGTCCTGACTTTC.

The genes are TRBV5-1 and TRBJ2-1; possible D gene TRBD1, 5 bases. The CDR3 has 13 residues. The germline V and J ends were trimmed by 2 bases and 5 bases, with 8 bases remaining between them. CDR1 and CDR2 from the germline V gene are SGHRS and YFSETQ. The DNA of the CDR3 is TGCGCCAGCAGCTTAAGGGGCCACAATGAGCAGTTCTTC. Its translation: CASSLRGHNEQFF. Complete variable domain (other parts from reference TRBV5-1 and TRBJ2-1): KAGVTQTPRYLIKTRGQQVTLSCSPISGHRSVSWYQQTPGQGLQFLFEYFSETQRNKGNFPGRFSGRQFSNSRSEMNVSTLELGDSALYLCASSLRGHNEQFFGPGTRLTVL.

This chain joins TRBV12-3 or TRBV12-4 and TRBJ2-1, with TRBD2 matching over 10 bases. This CDR3 contains 15 residues. J lost 5 bases, V lost 6 bases, and 7 bases had no gene match. The CDR3 DNA reads as TGTGCCAGCAGACCAGCGGGAGGGGGGAACAATGAGCAGTTCTTC. Residues: CASRPAGGGNNEQFF.

This clonotype has only one observation. This chain connects TRBV5-1 to TRBJ2-2; D gene unclear. The CDR3 is 15 residues long. Germline CDR1 SGHRS, CDR2 YFSETQ. Trimming left V 6 bases short and J 7 bases short, with 19 bases between. The CDR3 protein is CASTEDQGPYGELFF. Written as DNA, the CDR3 is TGCGCCAGCACCGAGGATCAAGGTCCATACGGGGAGCTGTTTTTT.

The rearrangement links TRBV7-9 to TRBJ2-7; D may be TRBD1 or TRBD2 (5 bases each). The CDR3 runs 15 residues. CDR1 is SEHNR, CDR2 FQNEAQ, per germline (reference sequence). V was cut by 4 bases and J by 6 bases, with 19 bases left in between. The DNA for the CDR3 is TGTGCCAGCAGCTCCCGCAGGGACCAAGGAGGCGAGCAGTACTTC. This sequence encodes CASSSRRDQGGEQYF.

The V gene is TRBV6-1, the J gene TRBJ2-4, with 9 nucleotides matching TRBD1. The J segment lost 0 bases and the V segment lost 6 bases, leaving 3 bases of the junction unmatched. CDR1 is MNHNS and CDR2 is SASEGT in the germline V gene. This CDR3 has 15 amino acids. The CDR3 DNA reads as TGTGCCAGCAGAGCGGGACAGGGAGCCAAAAACATTCAGTACTTC. Protein sequence: CASRAGQGAKNIQYF.

The rearrangement uses TRBV6-1 and TRBJ1-5, with 7 positions matching TRBD1. Germline assignment: CDR1 MNHNS and CDR2 SASEGT. J gave up 5 bases and V 4 bases, and 8 bases lay outside the gene matches. CDR3 length: 15 amino acids. This chain's CDR3 is CASSVNDRDHQPQHF. For the CDR3, the DNA is TGTGCCAGCAGTGTTAACGACAGGGATCATCAGCCCCAGCATTTT.

V and J are TRBV20-1 and TRBJ2-5, with 8 bases that match TRBD2. The CDR3 has 14 amino acids. V trimming: 7 bases; J trimming: 0 bases; junction bases outside the gene matches: 7. Germline assignment: CDR1 DFQATT and CDR2 SNEGSKA (reference sequence). The chain's CDR3 is CSVASGWYQETQYF. The CDR3 DNA reads TGCAGTGTCGCTAGCGGGTGGTACCAAGAGACCCAGTACTTC.

The chain recombines TRBV7-2 with TRBJ2-7, with D perhaps TRBD1 or TRBD2 (5 bases each). The CDR3 runs 15 residues. Trimming shortened V by 5 bases and J by 4 bases, and 18 bases separated the two germline ends. The germline gives CDR1 SGHTA, CDR2 FQGNSA. CDR3 amino acids: CASSPNSGTAYEQYF. DNA for the CDR3: TGTGCCAGCAGCCCAAACTCCGGGACGGCTTACGAGCAGTACTTC.

The chain employs TRBV7-2 and TRBJ2-7, with D perhaps matching TRBD1 (7 bases). V was trimmed by 2 bases and J by 2 bases, leaving 13 bases between them. The CDR3 length is 15 residues. The germline CDR1 and CDR2 sequences are SGHTA and FQGNSA. The CDR3 bases are TGTGCCAGCAGCTTATCAGGGGGGCAGGCCTACGAGCAGTACTTC. Its protein is CASSLSGGQAYEQYF.